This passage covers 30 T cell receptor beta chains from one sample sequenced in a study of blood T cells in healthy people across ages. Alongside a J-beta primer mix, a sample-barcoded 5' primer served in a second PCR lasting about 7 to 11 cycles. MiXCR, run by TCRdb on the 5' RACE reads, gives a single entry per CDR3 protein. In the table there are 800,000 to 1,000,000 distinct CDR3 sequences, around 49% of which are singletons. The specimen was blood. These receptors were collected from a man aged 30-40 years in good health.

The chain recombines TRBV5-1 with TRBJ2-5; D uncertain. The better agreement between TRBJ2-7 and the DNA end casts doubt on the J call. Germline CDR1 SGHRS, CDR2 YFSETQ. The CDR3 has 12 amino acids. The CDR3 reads CASSLDINEQYF. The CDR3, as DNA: TGCGCCAGCAGCTTGGACATTAACGAGCAGTACTTC.

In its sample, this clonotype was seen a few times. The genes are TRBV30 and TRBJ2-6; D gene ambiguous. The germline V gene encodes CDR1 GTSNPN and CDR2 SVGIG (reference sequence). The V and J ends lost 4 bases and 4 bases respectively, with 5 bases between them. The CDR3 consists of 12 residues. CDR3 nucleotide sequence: TGTGCCTGGACCCCCGGGGCCAACGTCCTGACTTTC. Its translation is CAWTPGANVLTF.

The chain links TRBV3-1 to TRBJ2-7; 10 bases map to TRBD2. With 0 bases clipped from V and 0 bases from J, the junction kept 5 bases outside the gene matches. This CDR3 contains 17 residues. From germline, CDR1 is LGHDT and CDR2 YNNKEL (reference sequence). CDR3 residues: CASSQDGLAVSSYEQYF. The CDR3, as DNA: TGTGCCAGCAGCCAAGATGGACTAGCGGTGAGCTCCTACGAGCAGTACTTC.

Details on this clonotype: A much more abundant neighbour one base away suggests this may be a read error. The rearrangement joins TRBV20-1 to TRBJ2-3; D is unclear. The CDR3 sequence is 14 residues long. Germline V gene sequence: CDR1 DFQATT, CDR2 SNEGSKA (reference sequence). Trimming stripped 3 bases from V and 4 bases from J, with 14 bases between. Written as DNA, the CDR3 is TGCAGTGCTAGTGGTCAGCTACTCGCAGATACGCAGTATTTT. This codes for CSASGQLLADTQYF.

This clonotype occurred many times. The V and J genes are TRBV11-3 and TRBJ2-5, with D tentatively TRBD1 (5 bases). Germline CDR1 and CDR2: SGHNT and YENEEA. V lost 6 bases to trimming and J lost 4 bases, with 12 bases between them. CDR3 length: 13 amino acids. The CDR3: CASSLGAGETQYF. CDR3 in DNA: TGTGCCAGCAGTCTAGGGGCAGGAGAGACCCAGTACTTC.

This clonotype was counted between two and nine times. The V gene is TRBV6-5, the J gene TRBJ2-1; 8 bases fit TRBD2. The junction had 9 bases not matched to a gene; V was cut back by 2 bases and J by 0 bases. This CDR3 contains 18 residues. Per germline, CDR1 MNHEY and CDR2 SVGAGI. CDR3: CASSYVSGTRASYNEQFF. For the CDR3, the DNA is TGTGCCAGCAGTTACGTATCCGGGACTAGAGCCTCCTACAATGAGCAGTTCTTC.

CDR3 in DNA: TGCAGTGCTAGACCCCGGGACGCCGGTTACGAGCAGTACTTC. It specifies CSARPRDAGYEQYF. The V and J genes are TRBV20-1 and TRBJ2-4; D could derive from TRBD1 or TRBD2 (5 bases each). The DNA end lines up better with TRBJ2-7; the J call may be wrong. Germline V gives CDR1 DFQATT, CDR2 SNEGSKA (reference sequence). CDR3 length: 14 residues.

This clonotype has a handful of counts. The CDR3 is CASSQEASGDEQFF. CDR3 DNA: TGTGCCAGCAGCCAAGAGGCATCAGGGGATGAGCAGTTCTTC. The chain employs TRBV14 and TRBJ2-1; tentatively, D is TRBD1 (6 bases). This CDR3 is 14 amino acids long. Trimming took 0 bases from V and 8 from J, leaving 11 bases between them. The germline V gene encodes CDR1 SGHDN and CDR2 FVKESK.

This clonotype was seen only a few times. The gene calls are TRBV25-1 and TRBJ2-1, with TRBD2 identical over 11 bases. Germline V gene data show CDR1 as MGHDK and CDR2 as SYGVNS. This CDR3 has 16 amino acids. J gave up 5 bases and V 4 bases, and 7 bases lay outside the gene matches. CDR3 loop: CASSVLGTSGNNEQFF. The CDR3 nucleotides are TGTGCCAGCAGTGTGCTGGGGACTAGCGGAAACAATGAGCAGTTCTTC.

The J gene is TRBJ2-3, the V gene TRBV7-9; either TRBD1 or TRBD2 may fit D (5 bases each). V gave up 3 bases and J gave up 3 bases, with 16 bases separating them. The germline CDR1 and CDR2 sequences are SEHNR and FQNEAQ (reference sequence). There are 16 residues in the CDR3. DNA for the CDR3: TGTGCCAGCAGCTTGGTAGCGAGGGGCAGTACAGATACGCAGTATTTT. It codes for CASSLVARGSTDTQYF.

CDR3 in DNA: TGTGCCAGCAGAACCAATAGCGGGGGTCCTTCCTACAATGAGCAGTTCTTC. Protein: CASRTNSGGPSYNEQFF. The V gene is TRBV11-2, the J gene TRBJ2-1, with TRBD2 identical over 9 bases. Germline lookup yields CDR1 SGHAT and CDR2 FQNNGV. V lost 6 bases and J lost 1; bases outside the gene matches: 10. This CDR3 contains 17 residues.

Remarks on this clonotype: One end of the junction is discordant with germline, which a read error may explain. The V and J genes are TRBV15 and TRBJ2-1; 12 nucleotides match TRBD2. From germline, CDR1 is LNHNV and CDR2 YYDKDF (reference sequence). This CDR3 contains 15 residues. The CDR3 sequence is CAASRASGGADEQFF. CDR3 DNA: TGTGCCGCCAGCAGGGCTAGCGGGGGGGCCGATGAGCAGTTCTTC. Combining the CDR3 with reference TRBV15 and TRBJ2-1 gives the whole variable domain DAMVIQNPRYQVTQFGKPVTLSCSQTLNHNVMYWYQQKSSQAPKLLFHYYDKDFNNEADTPDNFQSRRPNTSFCFLDIRSPGLGDTAMYLCAASRASGGADEQFFGPGTRLTVL.

This CDR3 reads CASSWGRKGIKYGYTF. The CDR3 DNA sequence: TGCGCCAGCAGCTGGGGGCGAAAGGGGATCAAATATGGCTACACCTTC. The chain recombines TRBV5-1 with TRBJ1-2; D perhaps matches TRBD1 (6 bases). V lost 3 bases and J lost 5, with 20 bases in between. The CDR3 runs 16 residues. Germline loops: CDR1 SGHRS, CDR2 YFSETQ.

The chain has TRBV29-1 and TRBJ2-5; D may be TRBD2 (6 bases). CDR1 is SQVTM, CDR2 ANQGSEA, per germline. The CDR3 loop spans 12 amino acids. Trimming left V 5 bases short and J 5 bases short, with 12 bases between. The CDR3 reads CSVPRGVETQYF. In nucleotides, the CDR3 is TGCAGCGTTCCGCGGGGTGTCGAGACCCAGTACTTC.

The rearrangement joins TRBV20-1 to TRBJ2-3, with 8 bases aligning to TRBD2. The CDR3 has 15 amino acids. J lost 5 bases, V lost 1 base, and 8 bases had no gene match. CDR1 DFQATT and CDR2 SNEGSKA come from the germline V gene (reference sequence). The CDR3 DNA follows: TGCAGTGCTAGAGTCCGGGGGGGTCCCTTAGATACGCAGTATTTT. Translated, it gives CSARVRGGPLDTQYF.

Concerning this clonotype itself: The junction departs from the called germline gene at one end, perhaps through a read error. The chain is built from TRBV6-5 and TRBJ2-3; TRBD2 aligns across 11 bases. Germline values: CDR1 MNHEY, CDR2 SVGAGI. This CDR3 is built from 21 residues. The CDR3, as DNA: TGTGCCAGCAGTTACTCGAGCGGGGGTATGCTAGCGGGGGGACGCACAGAGACGCAGTATTTT. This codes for CASSYSSGGMLAGGRTETQYF.

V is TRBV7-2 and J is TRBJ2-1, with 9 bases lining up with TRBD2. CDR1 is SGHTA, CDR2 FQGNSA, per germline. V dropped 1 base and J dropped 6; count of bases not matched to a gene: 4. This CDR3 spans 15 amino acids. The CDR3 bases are TGTGCCAGCAGCTTAGGTCCTAGCGGGGTCAATGAGCAGTTCTTC. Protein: CASSLGPSGVNEQFF.

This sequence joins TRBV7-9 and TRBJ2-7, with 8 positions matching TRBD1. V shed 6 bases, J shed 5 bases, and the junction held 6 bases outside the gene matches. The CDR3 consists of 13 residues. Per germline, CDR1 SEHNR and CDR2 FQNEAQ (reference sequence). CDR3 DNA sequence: TGTGCCAGCAGAATTGGGACAGGCGACGAGCAGTACTTC. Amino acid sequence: CASRIGTGDEQYF.

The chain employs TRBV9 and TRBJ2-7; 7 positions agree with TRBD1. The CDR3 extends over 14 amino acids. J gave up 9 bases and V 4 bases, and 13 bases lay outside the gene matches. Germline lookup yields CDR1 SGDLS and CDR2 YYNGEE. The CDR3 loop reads CASSPDRDPRRQYF. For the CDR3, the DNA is TGTGCCAGCAGCCCCGACAGGGACCCCAGGCGGCAGTACTTC.

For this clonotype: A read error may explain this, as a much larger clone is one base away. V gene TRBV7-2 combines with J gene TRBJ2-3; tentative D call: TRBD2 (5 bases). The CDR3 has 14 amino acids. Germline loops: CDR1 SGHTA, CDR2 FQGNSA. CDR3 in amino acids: CASGLATRTDTQYF. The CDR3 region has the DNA TGTGCCAGCGGCTTAGCGACTCGCACAGATACGCAGTATTTT. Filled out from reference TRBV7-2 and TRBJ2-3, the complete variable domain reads GAGVSQSPSNKVTEKGKDVELRCDPISGHTALYWYRQSLGQGLEFLIYFQGNSAPDKSGLPSDRFSAERTGGSVSTLTIQRTQQEDSAVYLCASGLATRTDTQYFGPGTRLTVL.

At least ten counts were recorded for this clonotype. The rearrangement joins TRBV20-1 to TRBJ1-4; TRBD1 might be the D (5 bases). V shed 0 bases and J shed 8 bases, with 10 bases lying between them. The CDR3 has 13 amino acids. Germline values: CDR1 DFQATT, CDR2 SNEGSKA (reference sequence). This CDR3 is CSARDVRGEKLFF. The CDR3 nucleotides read TGCAGTGCTAGAGACGTACGGGGGGAAAAACTGTTTTTT.

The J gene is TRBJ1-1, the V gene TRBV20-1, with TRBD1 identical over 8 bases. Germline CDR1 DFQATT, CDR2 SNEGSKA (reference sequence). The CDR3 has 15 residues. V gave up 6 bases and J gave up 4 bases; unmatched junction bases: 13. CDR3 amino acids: CSATPSEQGGTEAFF. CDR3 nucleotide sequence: TGCAGTGCCACGCCGTCCGAACAGGGGGGCACTGAAGCTTTCTTT.

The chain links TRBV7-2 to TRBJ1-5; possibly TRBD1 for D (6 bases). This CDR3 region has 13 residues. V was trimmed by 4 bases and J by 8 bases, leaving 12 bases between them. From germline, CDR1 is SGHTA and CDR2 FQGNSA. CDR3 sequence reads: CASSSDRIKPQHF. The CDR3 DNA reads TGTGCCAGCAGCTCTGACAGGATCAAGCCCCAGCATTTT.

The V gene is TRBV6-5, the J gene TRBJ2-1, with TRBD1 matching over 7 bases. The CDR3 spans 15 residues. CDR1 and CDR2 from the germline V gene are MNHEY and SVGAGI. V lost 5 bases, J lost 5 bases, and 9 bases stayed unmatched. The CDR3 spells CASSDPGQLHNEQFF. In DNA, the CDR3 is TGTGCCAGCAGTGATCCGGGACAGTTACACAATGAGCAGTTCTTC.

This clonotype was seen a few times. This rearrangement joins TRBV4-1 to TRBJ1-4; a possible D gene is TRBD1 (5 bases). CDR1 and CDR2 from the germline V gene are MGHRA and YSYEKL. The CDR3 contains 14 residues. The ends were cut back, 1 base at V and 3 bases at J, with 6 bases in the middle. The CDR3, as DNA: TGCGCCAGCAGCCAAGGGGGCCCTAATGAAAAACTGTTTTTT. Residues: CASSQGGPNEKLFF.

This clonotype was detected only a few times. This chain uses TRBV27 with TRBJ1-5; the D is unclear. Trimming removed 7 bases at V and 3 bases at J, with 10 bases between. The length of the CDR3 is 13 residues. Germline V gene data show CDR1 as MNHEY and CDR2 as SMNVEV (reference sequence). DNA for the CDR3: TGTGCCAGCAAGTTACAGATCAATCAGCCCCAGCATTTT. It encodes CASKLQINQPQHF.

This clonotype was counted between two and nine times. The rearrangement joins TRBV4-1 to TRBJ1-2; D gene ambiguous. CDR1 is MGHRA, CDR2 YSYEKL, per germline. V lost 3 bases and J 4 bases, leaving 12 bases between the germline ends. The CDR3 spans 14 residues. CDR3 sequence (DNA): TGCGCCAGCAGCCAGCTCGGACCCCTCTATGGCTACACCTTC. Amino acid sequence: CASSQLGPLYGYTF.

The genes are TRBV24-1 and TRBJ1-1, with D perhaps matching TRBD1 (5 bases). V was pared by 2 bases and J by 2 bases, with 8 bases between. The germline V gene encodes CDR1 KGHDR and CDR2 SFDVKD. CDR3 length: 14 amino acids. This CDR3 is CATSDSGHNTEAFF. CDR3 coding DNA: TGTGCCACCAGTGATTCAGGGCACAACACTGAAGCTTTCTTT.

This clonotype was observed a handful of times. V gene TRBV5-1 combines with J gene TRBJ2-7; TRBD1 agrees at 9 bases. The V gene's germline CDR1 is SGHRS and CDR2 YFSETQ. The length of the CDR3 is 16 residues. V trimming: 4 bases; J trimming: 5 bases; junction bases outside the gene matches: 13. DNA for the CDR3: TGCGCCAGCAGCAGAGGGGAGGGGACAGGGCGCGACGAGCAGTACTTC. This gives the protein CASSRGEGTGRDEQYF. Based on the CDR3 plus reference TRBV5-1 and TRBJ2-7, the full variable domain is KAGVTQTPRYLIKTRGQQVTLSCSPISGHRSVSWYQQTPGQGLQFLFEYFSETQRNKGNFPGRFSGRQFSNSRSEMNVSTLELGDSALYLCASSRGEGTGRDEQYFGPGTRLTVT.

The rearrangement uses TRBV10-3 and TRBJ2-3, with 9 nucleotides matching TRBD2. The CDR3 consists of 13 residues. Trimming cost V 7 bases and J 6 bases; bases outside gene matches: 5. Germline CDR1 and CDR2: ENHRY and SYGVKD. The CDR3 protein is CAITAGGFDTQYF. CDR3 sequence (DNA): TGTGCCATCACGGCGGGGGGGTTCGATACGCAGTATTTT.